These T cell receptor beta chains were read from a single sample in a study of T cells in Graves' hyperthyroidism and ophthalmopathy. A single record per CDR3 protein comes from TCRdb applying MiXCR to the multiplex PCR reads. Here the sample spans hundreds of thousands of distinct CDR3 sequences, more than 45% being singletons. Sequencing used peripheral blood or thyroid tissue (not recorded which). The receptors were gathered from a woman younger than 35 with Graves' hyperthyroidism. The CDR3 runs from the conserved cysteine through the conserved F or W.

V,J,CDR3
TRBV29-1,TRBJ1-1,CSVSFGTGTTNTEAFF
TRBV19,TRBJ1-1,CASNRGRDETEAFF
TRBV7-8,TRBJ2-7,CASSFRGGQYF
TRBV19,TRBJ2-6,CASTDRGATGANVLTF
TRBV15,TRBJ1-5,CATSRGRNQPQHF
TRBV10-3,TRBJ1-4,CAISHGTGGEKLFF
TRBV7-9,TRBJ2-7,CASSRMMEQYF
TRBV29-1,TRBJ2-5,CSGEVSTSETQYF
TRBV9,TRBJ2-7,CASSVEASGGSYEQYF
TRBV11-2,TRBJ1-6,CASSLEDSFGSPLHF
TRBV2,TRBJ1-2,CASSEQFNWTRDYGYTF
TRBV7-8,TRBJ1-5,CASSKRGSTRQPQHF
TRBV20-1,TRBJ1-3,CSARDPGTQGRGNTIYF
TRBV24-1,TRBJ1-2,CATSERPGVFGYGYTF
TRBV2,TRBJ1-1,CASSGGGTAFF
TRBV7-2,TRBJ1-5,CASSPTGVGNQPQHF
TRBV15,TRBJ2-2,CATSEIELTSSSTGELFF
TRBV12-3/TRBV12-4,TRBJ1-1,CASSPQTGGVRTEAFF
TRBV9,TRBJ2-7,CASSASSETSYEQYF
TRBV7-4,TRBJ2-7,CASRRAAGGREQYF
TRBV20-1,TRBJ1-4,CSATQGAGEKLFF
TRBV29-1,TRBJ1-1,CSVVEGHHTEAFF
TRBV29-1,TRBJ2-7,CSVFGRTGAYEQYF
TRBV25-1,TRBJ1-2,CASSWTIGTAVNYGYTF
TRBV2,TRBJ1-5,CASTSKQGPKNQPQHF
TRBV15,TRBJ2-5,CATRWGTSGNQETQYF
TRBV12-3/TRBV12-4,TRBJ1-5,CASSHREQPQHF
TRBV20-1,TRBJ2-7,CSAVRRDSYEQYF
TRBV2,TRBJ1-6,CASTREGNSPLHF
TRBV6-5,TRBJ1-4,CASSSPEKLFF
TRBV7-3,TRBJ2-7,CASSLTSGLAGEYEQYF
TRBV5-6,TRBJ1-2,CASSLFSRSLNYGYTF
TRBV20-1,TRBJ1-1,CSAGNRDRGFTEAFF
TRBV7-9,TRBJ2-7,CASSLRETTYEQYF
TRBV12-3/TRBV12-4,TRBJ2-7,CASSLTSGRVF
TRBV19,TRBJ2-7,CATQSSYEQYF